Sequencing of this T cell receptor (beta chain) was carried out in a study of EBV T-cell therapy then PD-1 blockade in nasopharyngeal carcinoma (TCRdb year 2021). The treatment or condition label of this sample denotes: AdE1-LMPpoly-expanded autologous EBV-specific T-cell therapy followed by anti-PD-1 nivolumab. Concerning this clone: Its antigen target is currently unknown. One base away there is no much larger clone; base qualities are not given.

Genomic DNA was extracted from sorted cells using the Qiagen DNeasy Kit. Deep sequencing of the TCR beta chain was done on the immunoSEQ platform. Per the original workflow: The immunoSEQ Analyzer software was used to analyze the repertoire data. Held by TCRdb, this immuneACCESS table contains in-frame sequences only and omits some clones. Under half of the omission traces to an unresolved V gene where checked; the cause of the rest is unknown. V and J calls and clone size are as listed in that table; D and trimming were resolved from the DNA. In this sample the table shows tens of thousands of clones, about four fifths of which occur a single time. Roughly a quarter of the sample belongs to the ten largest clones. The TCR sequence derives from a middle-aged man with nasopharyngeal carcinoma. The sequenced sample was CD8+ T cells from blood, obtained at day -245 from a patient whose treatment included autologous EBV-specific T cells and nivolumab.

The DNA reads as follows: TGTGCCAGCAGCGTAGGGGACCCCTACGAGCAGTACTTC. Translated, it reads CASSVGDPYEQYF. The chain links TRBV9 with TRBJ2-7, with the D gene possibly TRBD1 or TRBD2, each one fitting 5 bases. Taken from the germline V gene, the CDR1 and CDR2 loops are SGDLS and YYNGEE. The CDR3 contains 13 residues, cysteine and phenylalanine counted. Only CDR3 DNA remains: 39 bases, in frame from the first base. Trimming removed 0 bases from V and 2 bases from J, leaving 6 bases between the germline ends. Here the CDR3 is joined to the reference TRBV9 and TRBJ2-7 genes, and the full variable domain is: DSGVTQTPKHLITATGQRVTLRCSPRSGDLSVYWYQQSLDQGLQFLIQYYNGEERAKGNILERFSAQQFPDLHSELNLSSLELGDSALYFCASSVGDPYEQYFGPGTRLTVT.